The entry below gives a single TCR beta chain sequence along with its context. The antigen this receptor binds is unknown. No much larger clone is present one base from it, and per-base qualities are unavailable. This specimen comes from a study of cytomegalovirus exposure and HLA in healthy donors listed by TCRdb under 2017. In terms of the full investigation: An earlier analysis of 587 of the donors reported approximately 260 Gb of sequence data and 95 million to 130 million unique TCR beta sequences obtained from 150 million to 200 million T cells. Roughly 320 gigabases of sequencing data and around 80 million unique TCR sequences made up an early release that covered roughly 670 HLA-typed donors. Of the 350 to 400 genotyped donors, approximately 82% fell in the genetic ancestry cluster associated with self-reported Caucasian donors. The study was designed to test whether signatures of past pathogen exposure could be identified by cataloging public T cell receptors. Using immunosequencing, the study profiled T cell repertoires from about 650 subjects and related those repertoires to cytomegalovirus serostatus. Along with the approximately 650-subject first cohort, a separate validation cohort of around 110 different subjects was used. The study combined high-throughput TCR immunosequencing, statistical association of individual TCRs with disease status, and machine learning to predict cytomegalovirus infection status. A later analysis re-analyzed previously published TCR beta repertoires from 600 to 850 donors and added high-resolution HLA genotyping to study TCR occurrence patterns. Rather than using new phenotypic data, the later analysis identified candidate immune exposures from TCR beta sequences and from how often those sequences occurred across donors. To decide whether each TCR beta V gene segment behaved as functional or pseudogenic, an earlier analysis of some 540 of the donors relied on high-throughput TCR beta sequencing. Donor age, sex, ethnicity and CMV serostatus were compiled together with the repertoire data. A later genetic analysis took genome-wide SNP genotypes for about 55% of the roughly 700 donors and used that subset as a discovery cohort. Every discovery cohort repertoire had been produced on one sequencing platform. HLA typing included class I and class II loci at four-digit resolution. The number of donors typed differed by locus, with roughly 629-640 for A, B, C, DRB1 and DQB1, roughly 520 for DQA1, about 610 for DPA1, and some 440 for DPB1. About five DR-DQ haplotypes were handled as single units for association and clustering, since linkage in the cohort was strong. Among some 410 genotyped donors of the cohort, an average of around 240,000 unique TCR beta nucleotide sequences were sequenced per donor, around a sixth of them non-productive. Study-wide conclusions, independent of this receptor: Because HLA typing was missing for some donors at each locus, association tests included only the typed subset. The classifier was reported to diagnose cytomegalovirus status with high specificity and sensitivity in both the original cohort and the validation cohort. This cohort had only TCR beta chains sequenced, and the lack of alpha or paired-chain data limited which features could be detected. Across donors, most TCR sequences were observed very rarely, whereas some public TCRs were present in many individuals. Linkage disequilibrium might explain the correlated functional status among segregating V segments, but an unknown experimental factor could not be ruled out. A cluster of highly shared sequence variants was judged likely to represent a technical artifact of the sequencing pipeline. The presence/absence analyses assumed that sequencing depth was roughly uniform across donors, and that assumption may not be true. A few of the identified cytomegalovirus-associated TCR beta chains were confirmed in vitro to be specific for cytomegalovirus antigens. According to a later analysis, most CMV-associated TCR beta chains appeared to be HLA-restricted, and the HLA associations seemed to be driven largely by CMV exposure. A later analysis found that TCR association rates varied across HLA loci, with DRB1 alleles showing the most associated TCRs and HLA-C alleles the fewest. An association between a missense DCLRE1C variant and V-gene and J-gene trimming of TCR beta chains was found in a later genetic analysis and replicated in an independent cohort. An earlier analysis of approximately 590 of the donors showed that most TCR beta V segments appeared in productive rearrangements either about 90% or about 30% of the time, which broadly matched IMGT annotations. A later genetic analysis reported fewer N-insertions in productive TCRs among donors in an Asian-associated ancestry cluster than the roughly 700-donor mean. Some IMGT-functional V segments, including TRBV6-2 and TRBV6-3, could not be distinguished by the 87-base-pair reads and were therefore excluded. Assigning TCR associations to individual alleles was difficult when HLA alleles, especially DR and DQ, strongly co-occurred. In a later analysis, HLA-associated TCR beta chains showed more clonal expansion and lower generation probabilities than non-associated chains that were equally common. A later analysis reported that several top co-occurrence clusters appeared linked to parvovirus B19, influenza, CMV and Epstein-Barr virus. A later analysis associated 16,951 TCR beta sequences with specific HLA alleles at a false discovery rate of 0.05. The authors suggested that the approach could potentially be generalized to other disease states and immunological phenotypes. A further reported finding was that TCR beta sequences accurately predicted the HLA-A and HLA-B alleles for most subjects in the first cohort. The earlier analysis of fewer than 750 of the donors excluded over 15 rarely observed V segments, including chromosome 9 orphons, because counts were too low. In the study, approximately 160 TCR beta chains were listed as associated with cytomegalovirus. CMV serostatus was the only immune exposure information available for the cohort.

The cohort consisted of some 730 healthy bone marrow donors. Cohort members were all nominally healthy when sampled, although unrecorded immune exposures were likely present. The donor was CMV seronegative and was included in the group of hundreds of seronegative cohort members. Every donor gave a peripheral blood sample, and the peripheral blood mononuclear cells from that sample were used for TCR beta sequencing. The Qiagen DNeasy Blood Extraction Kit was used to extract genomic DNA from the blood cell samples. Including the terminal cysteine and phenylalanine, the CDR3 comprises 11 residues. This entry keeps only the CDR3 DNA: 33 bases, framed from base 1. The germline V gene encodes CDR1 MDHEN and CDR2 SYDVKM. Trimming takes 5 bases from V and 9 bases from J, and the germline ends sit 8 bases apart. The library came from the immunoSEQ multiplex PCR assay. A mixture of 60 forward primers for TCR Vbeta segments and 13 reverse primers for TCR Jbeta segments was used in the multiplex PCR. Amplification of the CDR3 region of rearranged TCR beta genes was performed with a multiplex PCR assay on genomic DNA. The Illumina HiSeq System was used to sequence the amplified TCR beta libraries as 87-base-pair reads. The source study handled its data this way. A later analysis tallied tens of millions of unique TCR beta chains across the 666 repertoires, and roughly 11 million of those chains were shared by two or more donors. A nearest-neighbor algorithm error-corrected the raw reads and collapsed the reads into unique sequences, merging closely related sequences to remove PCR and sequencing errors. V, D and J gene segments were assigned by aligning CDR3 sequences to IMGT reference sequences. For a sequence to be retained, at least a six-nucleotide match to both a V gene segment and a J gene segment was required. Rearrangements were called productive when the CDR3 lacked stop codons and stayed in frame with V and J; all others were non-productive. CDR3 was defined by IMGT convention, running from the second conserved V-encoded cysteine to the conserved J-encoded phenylalanine. The earlier analysis of a few hundred of the donors excluded any sequence lacking an unambiguous match to a single V gene segment. In an earlier analysis of 587 of the donors, V segments were called functional above 56.7% productive rearrangements and were called segregating when the between-donor standard deviation exceeded 5%. A statistical classification framework was built for diagnosing cytomegalovirus status from the catalog of TCR beta chain sequences. A later analysis assigned V and J genes by comparing TCR nucleotide sequences with IMGT/GENE-DB human TR gene sequences. Using the TCRdist pipeline, a later analysis assigned CDR3 sequences along with most-parsimonious VDJ recombination scenarios. In a later analysis, each TCR beta chain was defined by its CDR3 amino acid sequence together with its V-gene family, and reads without a unique V-gene family were excluded. A later analysis removed roughly 590 highly shared, low-generation-probability nucleotide sequences to deal with suspected cross-contamination and a sequencing artifact. In a later analysis, a clonal expansion index was calculated for each public chain from normalized within-repertoire ranks of inferred template counts. In a later analysis, generation probabilities were computed using a VDJ recombination model fitted to out-of-frame rearrangements, and the results were checked against IGoR. A later analysis scored TCR-TCR, TCR-HLA and TCR-CMV co-occurrence with hypergeometric tests, applying a repertoire-size bias correction to TCR pairs. False discovery rates were estimated in a later analysis by permuting HLA or CMV assignments 20 times. A later analysis grouped co-occurring TCRs with DBSCAN, adding TCRdist sequence similarity when clustering within HLA-allele-positive subsets. Co-occurrence clustering excluded repertoires with fewer than 30,000 or more than 120,000 public chains, plus five with anomalous nucleotide sharing. TCRdb mirrors the immuneACCESS table, restricted to in-frame sequences. Some clones are absent from its copies; in checked studies, under half trace to an unresolved V gene, and the reason for the others is unknown. V and J calls and clone size follow that table, whereas D and trimming were derived from the DNA. The sample table records about 170,000 clones; more than 70% of these occur just once. The biggest ten clones account for less than 2% of the sample.

Specimen: PBMCs. The receptor was isolated from a male donor in good health and CMV-seronegative. This receptor chain uses TRBV28 and TRBJ1-5; possibly the D gene is TRBD1, per 5 matching bases. The CDR3 region: CASSPRGPQHF. The nucleotide sequence reads TGTGCCAGCAGTCCTAGGGGGCCCCAGCATTTT.